This is a list of T cell receptor beta chains from one sample in a study of OX40 agonist ivuxolimab in advanced cancers. Profiling relied on immunoSEQ multiplex PCR, and the TCRdb table lists in-frame clones only, not all of them. The data contain more than 95,000 clones, more than 85% of them singletons. This specimen consisted of CD4+ or CD8+ T cells sorted from blood, obtained in a trial of the OX40 agonist ivuxolimab. Receptors originate from an adult with an advanced solid tumor such as melanoma, head and neck, liver or kidney cancer. CDR3s include the opening cysteine and the closing phenylalanine or tryptophan. Fields, in order: J gene, D gene, V gene, CDR3 protein. A D gene is named only where the DNA matches it firmly.

TRBJ1-2 . TRBV28 CASSSTGIYGYTF
TRBJ2-5 . TRBV7-2 CANSRGSYQETQYF
TRBJ2-5 TRBD2 TRBV5-4 CASSEGLAGVETQYF
TRBJ1-4 TRBD1 TRBV5-1 CASSLQGRGTNEKLFF
TRBJ2-5 . TRBV5-1 CASSLTAGQETQYF
TRBJ2-2 . TRBV7-3 CASSPGRDTGELFF
TRBJ2-2 . TRBV7-2 CASSLVGVSTGELFF
TRBJ2-1 TRBD2 TRBV2 CASKRLATNEQFF
TRBJ2-3 TRBD2 TRBV7-2 CASSLAWGLAGGDTQYF
TRBJ1-6 . TRBV7-3 CASSFRGGGNSPLHF
TRBJ2-7 TRBD2 TRBV2 CASSSLAGATYEQYF
TRBJ2-7 . TRBV15 CATSRGGQGSDEQYF
TRBJ2-3 . TRBV19 CASSSLANTDTQYF
TRBJ2-1 . TRBV18 CASSQGQPNEQFF
TRBJ2-3 TRBD1 TRBV7-2 CASSLGQSTDTQYF
TRBJ2-7 TRBD1 TRBV29-1 CSVVRTGGPHEQYF
TRBJ1-5 . TRBV19 CASSYRGGTDQPQHF
TRBJ2-1 TRBD1 TRBV5-1 CASSTGQGGNEQFF
TRBJ2-5 TRBD2 TRBV6-1 CASSELAGLQETQYF
TRBJ2-3 TRBD1 TRBV5-6 CASGMTGGGTDTQYF
TRBJ1-1 . TRBV5-1 CASSLGTGMYTEAFF
TRBJ2-5 . TRBV21-1 CASSKARGKAQETQYF
TRBJ2-5 . TRBV9 CASSAGSIQETQYF
TRBJ2-7 TRBD1 TRBV27 CASSAPGTGISPGTYEQYF
TRBJ2-7 TRBD2 TRBV28 CASREWGGYEQYF
TRBJ2-2 TRBD1 TRBV5-1 CASSWIGGANTGELFF
TRBJ2-7 TRBD1 TRBV28 CASSFPRRGRGLHEQYF
TRBJ2-1 . TRBV19 CASSIRDTEYNEQFF
TRBJ2-1 . TRBV7-3 CASSLVSGTGSNEQFF
TRBJ2-3 . TRBV7-9 CASSLSTDTQYF
TRBJ2-5 . TRBV5-4 CASSLGGRAAYLQETQYF
TRBJ2-3 TRBD2 TRBV7-2 CASSFFHSGTDTQYF
TRBJ1-4 . TRBV28 CASSLNEKLFF
TRBJ2-1 . TRBV7-9 CASSPGTGSFNEQFF
TRBJ2-7 . TRBV10-2 CASRNGGSNYEQYF
TRBJ1-5 . TRBV7-8 CASSLRPAQPQHF
TRBJ2-1 TRBD1 TRBV6-6 CASRPTGVTYNEQFF
TRBJ2-1 TRBD2 TRBV2 CASRAGTSGYNEQFF
TRBJ1-1 . TRBV6-1 CASSEAGFAEAFF
TRBJ2-7 TRBD2 TRBV7-2 CASLVAGGHEQYF
TRBJ2-7 . TRBV6-5 CASSYPTPYEQYF
TRBJ2-7 . TRBV6-5 CASSPFRQSYEQYF
TRBJ2-5 . TRBV18 CAARVDRTTQQYF